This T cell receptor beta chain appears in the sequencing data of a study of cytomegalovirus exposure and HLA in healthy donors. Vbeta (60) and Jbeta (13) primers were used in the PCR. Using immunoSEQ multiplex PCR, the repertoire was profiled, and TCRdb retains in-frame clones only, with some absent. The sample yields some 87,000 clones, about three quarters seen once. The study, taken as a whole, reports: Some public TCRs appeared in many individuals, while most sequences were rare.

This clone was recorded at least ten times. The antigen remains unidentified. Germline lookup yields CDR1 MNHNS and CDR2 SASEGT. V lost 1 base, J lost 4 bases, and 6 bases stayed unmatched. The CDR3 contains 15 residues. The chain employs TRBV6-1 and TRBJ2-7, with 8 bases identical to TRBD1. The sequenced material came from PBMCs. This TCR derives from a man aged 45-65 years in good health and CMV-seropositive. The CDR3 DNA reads TGTGCCAGCAGTGAAGTCCAGGGGGCGCGGTACGAGCAGTACTTC. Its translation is CASSEVQGARYEQYF.